The clone carrying this T cell receptor beta chain was recorded only once. This specimen comes from a study of blood T cell repertoires in COVID-19. Overall study: Samples came from the United States, Italy and Spain, spanning acute and convalescent COVID-19. The analysed material was cDNA or gDNA that came from T cells, B-cell-depleted T cells, or PBMCs.

Clones were read by immunoSEQ multiplex PCR, and TCRdb kept only the in-frame ones, dropping some. The data show 43,000 or so clones, 83% seen once. Germline CDR1 is LGHNA and CDR2 is YNFKEQ. The CDR3 loop spans 17 amino acids. V gave up 0 bases and J gave up 2 bases, with 13 bases separating them. The specimen sequenced was peripheral blood. This TCR was recovered from an elderly woman with acute or convalescent COVID-19. The genes are TRBV4-2 and TRBJ1-4; no firm D call. The CDR3 coding sequence is TGTGCCAGCAGCCAAGATCAGCGGGCGGGGACTAATGAAAAACTGTTTTTT. This codes for CASSQDQRAGTNEKLFF.